Presented here are 17 T cell receptor beta chains from one specimen sequenced in a study of T cells after yellow fever vaccination. MiXCR was run by TCRdb on the 5' RACE reads, yielding one entry per CDR3 protein. The sample yields around 400,000 distinct CDR3 sequences, roughly 10% seen once. The input for sequencing was PBMCs, taken on the day of the first yellow fever vaccination. These receptors were taken from a man aged 18 to 29 who received the YFV17D yellow fever vaccine.

This clonotype was observed once. The V gene is TRBV10-3, the J gene TRBJ2-3; no definite D call. This CDR3 comprises 14 residues. Trimming took 3 bases from V and 4 from J, leaving 11 bases between them. The V gene's germline CDR1 is ENHRY and CDR2 SYGVKD. CDR3 bases: TGTGCCATCAGTGACCCCGGCACATCAGATACGCAGTATTTT. Translated: CAISDPGTSDTQYF.

This sequence joins TRBV7-8 and TRBJ2-1; D is unresolved. V was pared by 3 bases and J by 4 bases, with 7 bases between. This CDR3 region has 13 residues. Germline V gives CDR1 SGHVS, CDR2 FQNEAQ. The CDR3 bases are TGTGCCAGCAGCTTCGCAGAATACAATGAGCAGTTCTTC. Translation gives CASSFAEYNEQFF.

This clonotype has a handful of counts. V and J are TRBV5-5 and TRBJ1-6; D remains unclear. This CDR3 is 17 amino acids long. CDR1 SGHKS and CDR2 YYEKEE come from the germline V gene (reference sequence). V lost 4 bases to trimming and J lost 1 base, with 15 bases between them. The CDR3 here is CASSSGIYGSYNSPLHF. The CDR3 bases are TGTGCCAGCAGCAGCGGGATCTACGGTTCCTATAATTCACCCCTCCACTTT. Complete variable domain (other parts from reference TRBV5-5 and TRBJ1-6): DAGVTQSPTHLIKTRGQQVTLRCSPISGHKSVSWYQQVLGQGPQFIFQYYEKEERGRGNFPDRFSARQFPNYSSELNVNALLLGDSALYLCASSSGIYGSYNSPLHFGNGTRLTVT.

The gene calls are TRBV5-1 and TRBJ2-6, with D possibly called TRBD1 or TRBD2 (5 bases each). The CDR3 consists of 18 residues. Germline V gene lookup returns CDR1 SGHRS and CDR2 YFSETQ. Trimming removed 3 bases at V and 0 bases at J, with 16 bases between. The CDR3, as DNA: TGCGCCAGCAGCTGGGAGACAGCGACTTACTCTGGGGCCAACGTCCTGACTTTC. Amino acids: CASSWETATYSGANVLTF.

This clonotype was observed at least ten times. The chain carries TRBV27 and TRBJ2-5; 8 bases match TRBD1. Germline values: CDR1 MNHEY, CDR2 SMNVEV (reference sequence). Trimming took 4 bases from V and 5 from J; bases not matched to a gene: 3. This CDR3 has 13 residues. CDR3 region: CASSSRGRETQYF. DNA for the CDR3: TGTGCCAGCAGTTCCAGGGGGCGGGAGACCCAGTACTTC.

The sample holds many counts of this clonotype. This rearrangement joins TRBV6-6 to TRBJ2-7; maybe TRBD1 (7 bases). V dropped 6 bases and J dropped 5 bases, with 11 bases sitting between them. The germline CDR1 and CDR2 sequences are MNHNY and SVGAGI (reference sequence). The CDR3 is 12 amino acids. The CDR3 is CASSPRGDEQYV. In DNA form, the CDR3 reads TGTGCCAGCAGCCCCAGGGGGGACGAGCAGTACGTC.

This clonotype was detected only a few times. The rearrangement links TRBV19 to TRBJ2-7; the D is unclear. V shed 4 bases and J shed 7 bases, with 17 bases lying between them. Germline V lookup: CDR1 LNHDA, CDR2 SQIVND (reference sequence). This CDR3 region has 14 residues. Written as DNA, the CDR3 is TGTGCCAGTAGTAGCGGTCTTACAGATAGGGAGCAGTACTTC. This sequence encodes CASSSGLTDREQYF.

The chain links TRBV6-6 to TRBJ1-1; the D is unclear. The V end lost 6 bases, the J end lost 4 bases, and 12 bases lay between the germline ends. The CDR3 has 13 amino acids. The germline V gene encodes CDR1 MNHNY and CDR2 SVGAGI (reference sequence). The CDR3 loop reads CASRRRESTEAFF. CDR3 sequence (DNA): TGTGCCAGCAGACGTAGAGAAAGCACTGAAGCTTTCTTT.

This clonotype appeared many times. V and J are TRBV27 and TRBJ2-3; TRBD1 is a possible D gene (5 bases). Germline loops: CDR1 MNHEY, CDR2 SMNVEV (reference sequence). The germline V and J ends were trimmed by 7 bases and 7 bases, with 18 bases remaining between them. This CDR3 has 14 amino acids. In DNA form, the CDR3 reads TGTGCCAGCAAGAGTCAGGGCTCCGTGTATACGCAGTATTTT. Amino acid sequence: CASKSQGSVYTQYF.

This clonotype was picked up a small number of times. This rearrangement joins TRBV5-1 to TRBJ2-1; D unclear. The CDR3 sequence is 15 residues long. Germline CDR1 SGHRS, CDR2 YFSETQ. V dropped 0 bases and J dropped 7 bases, with 14 bases sitting between them. CDR3 sequence reads: CASSLGAPLGNEQFF. CDR3 DNA: TGCGCCAGCAGCTTGGGGGCACCTCTCGGGAATGAGCAGTTCTTC.

The J gene is TRBJ1-1, the V gene TRBV9, with 7 bases matching TRBD1. V shed 0 bases, J shed 3 bases, and the junction held 5 bases outside the gene matches. Germline assignment: CDR1 SGDLS and CDR2 YYNGEE. The CDR3 length is 15 residues. CDR3 nucleotide sequence: TGTGCCAGCAGCGTAGGGGGGACAGCCGACACTGAAGCTTTCTTT. Its protein product is CASSVGGTADTEAFF.

This clonotype came up a few times. The rearrangement uses TRBV18 and TRBJ2-5, with D unclear. The CDR3 has 12 amino acids. The germline V gene encodes CDR1 KGHSH and CDR2 LQKENI. The V and J ends lost 3 bases and 4 bases respectively, with 6 bases between them. The CDR3 region is CASSPYGETQYF. CDR3 nucleotides: TGTGCCAGCTCACCCTACGGAGAGACCCAGTACTTC. The variable domain in full, completed from reference TRBV18 and TRBJ2-5, reads NAGVMQNPRHLVRRRGQEARLRCSPMKGHSHVYWYRQLPEEGLKFMVYLQKENIIDESGMPKERFSAEFPKEGPSILRIQQVVRGDSAAYFCASSPYGETQYFGPGTRLLVL.

This chain connects TRBV7-9 to TRBJ1-1, with D possibly matching TRBD1 (5 bases). The V end was cut by 8 bases, the J end by 3 bases, with 16 bases between. CDR3 size: 14 residues. Germline CDR1 reads SEHNR; CDR2 reads FQNEAQ (reference sequence). CDR3: CASGRIGADTEAFF. CDR3 DNA sequence: TGTGCCAGCGGCCGTATAGGGGCGGACACTGAAGCTTTCTTT.

The rearrangement links TRBV20-1 to TRBJ2-3; D might be TRBD2 (7 bases). This CDR3 comprises 14 residues. Germline V gene sequence: CDR1 DFQATT, CDR2 SNEGSKA (reference sequence). V lost 6 bases and J 5 bases, leaving 18 bases between the germline ends. The CDR3, as DNA: TGCAGTGCCCGAAGGGGGGGCCCTAGAGATACGCAGTATTTT. As protein: CSARRGGPRDTQYF.

CDR3: CSARGLGTTNEKLFF. The CDR3 DNA sequence: TGCAGTGCTAGAGGCCTCGGGACAACTAATGAAAAACTGTTTTTT. The gene calls are TRBV20-1 and TRBJ1-4; D not certain. The CDR3 contains 15 residues. The ends were cut back, 1 base at V and 0 bases at J, with 9 bases in the middle. The germline V gene encodes CDR1 DFQATT and CDR2 SNEGSKA (reference sequence).

The rearrangement uses TRBV20-1 and TRBJ1-2; D remains unclear. CDR1 and CDR2 from the germline V gene are DFQATT and SNEGSKA (reference sequence). The CDR3 consists of 14 residues. V lost 2 bases and J lost 1, with 11 bases in between. CDR3 residues: CSARNPGRNYGYTF. The CDR3 DNA reads TGCAGTGCTAGAAATCCGGGTCGTAACTATGGCTACACCTTC.

This chain joins TRBV3-1 and TRBJ2-7, with D tentatively TRBD1 (6 bases). Germline loops: CDR1 LGHDT, CDR2 YNNKEL (reference sequence). The CDR3 sequence is 14 residues long. V lost 1 base and J lost 4, with 11 bases in between. The CDR3 DNA reads as TGTGCCAGCAGCCAAGGTGTGCAGGGGTACGAGCAGTACGTC. Translation gives CASSQGVQGYEQYV.